This T cell receptor (beta chain) was observed in a study of control samples from healthy donors and cancer patients. This CDR3 spans 14 amino acids. Germline V gene lookup returns CDR1 SGDLS and CDR2 YYNGEE. With 0 bases removed from V and 4 bases from J, the gap between germline ends came to 7 bases. TCRdb's copy holds only in-frame clones and misses some; the assay was immunoSEQ multiplex PCR. In the table there are approximately 110,000 clones, 91% of which are singletons. Sequencing was performed on blood. The chain links TRBV9 to TRBJ1-4, with D tentatively TRBD1 (5 bases). The receptor's source is a woman aged 18-35 years in good health. Written as DNA, the CDR3 is TGTGCCAGCAGCGTAGCTGGGGGTAATGAAAAACTGTTTTTT. Amino acids: CASSVAGGNEKLFF.